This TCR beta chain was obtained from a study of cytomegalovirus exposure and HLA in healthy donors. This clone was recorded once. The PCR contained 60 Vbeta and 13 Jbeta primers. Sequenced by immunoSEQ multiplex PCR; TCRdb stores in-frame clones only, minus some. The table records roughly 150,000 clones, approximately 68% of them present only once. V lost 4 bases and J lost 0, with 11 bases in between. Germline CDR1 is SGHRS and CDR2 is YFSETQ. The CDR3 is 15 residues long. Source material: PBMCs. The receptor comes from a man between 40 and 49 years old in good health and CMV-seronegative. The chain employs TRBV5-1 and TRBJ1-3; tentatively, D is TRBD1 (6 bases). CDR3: CASSRDTSSGNTIYF. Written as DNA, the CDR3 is TGCGCCAGCAGCCGGGACACTAGCTCTGGAAACACCATATATTTT.